Described below is a single T cell receptor (beta chain) sequence and its context. Here immunoSEQ multiplex PCR was the method, and the copy in TCRdb shows in-frame clones only, minus some. The top ten clones hold about 0.21% of a sample with approximately 840,000 clones, approximately 96% of them seen once. These data are taken from a study of shared clonotypes between healthy human individuals. Naive CD8 cells, CD45RO-negative and positively selected for CCR7, excluded terminally differentiated effector memory CD45RA+ cells. Donors, without exception, were Caucasian adults residing in Nashville, Tennessee. The germline CDR1 and CDR2 sequences are SQVTM and ANQGSEA. V lost 8 bases and J lost 1, with 11 bases in between. The CDR3 runs 12 residues.

The sample consisted of naive CD8+ T cells sorted from blood. The rearrangement uses TRBV29-1 and TRBJ1-1; tentatively, D is TRBD1 (6 bases). The TCR was taken from a man aged 25 to 40 in good health. The CDR3 spells CSSGGKNTEAFF. DNA for the CDR3: TGCAGCAGTGGGGGCAAGAACACTGAAGCTTTCTTT.